Shown below are 14 T cell receptor beta chains from a single sample sequenced in a study of blood T cell repertoires in COVID-19. The repertoire was sequenced with immunoSEQ multiplex PCR; TCRdb's copy has only in-frame clones and lacks some. The data hold about 150,000 clones, with 60% to 85% observed a single time. The sequencing input was peripheral blood. These receptor sequences come from an elderly man with acute or convalescent COVID-19.

This chain uses TRBV19 with TRBJ2-2, with D possibly being TRBD1 (5 bases). The V gene's germline CDR1 is LNHDA and CDR2 SQIVND (reference sequence). The CDR3 totals 15 residues. The germline V and J ends were trimmed by 0 bases and 0 bases, with 5 bases remaining between them. CDR3 in amino acids: CASSIDRANTGELFF. The DNA for the CDR3 is TGTGCCAGTAGTATAGACAGGGCGAACACCGGGGAGCTGTTTTTT.

The chain recombines TRBV7-2 with TRBJ2-3; weak D call: TRBD2 (7 bases). This CDR3 is 15 amino acids long. V shed 3 bases and J shed 3 bases, with 13 bases lying between them. Germline loops: CDR1 SGHTA, CDR2 FQGNSA. CDR3 residues: CASSLLGGPTDTQYF. Written as DNA, the CDR3 is TGTGCCAGCAGCTTGCTGGGGGGGCCTACAGATACGCAGTATTTT.

The CDR3 spells CSVEGRSGGIAFF. CDR3 DNA sequence: TGCAGCGTTGAAGGTCGGTCAGGGGGCATAGCTTTCTTT. The chain links TRBV29-1 to TRBJ1-1; 8 positions match TRBD1. Germline CDR1 reads SQVTM; CDR2 reads ANQGSEA. CDR3 size: 13 residues. V trimming: 1 base; J trimming: 10 bases; junction bases outside the gene matches: 8.

This chain joins TRBV23-1 and TRBJ1-1; 7 nucleotides agree with TRBD1. Being an ORF, TRBV23-1 has a function that is uncertain. The CDR3 has 15 amino acids. J gave up 6 bases and V 6 bases, and 13 bases lay outside the gene matches. CDR3: CASRPRRDREAEAFF. The CDR3 bases are TGCGCCAGCAGACCTCGTAGAGACAGGGAAGCTGAAGCTTTCTTT.

The chain employs TRBV6-5 and TRBJ2-2; D is possibly TRBD2 (5 bases). The V gene lost 7 bases and the J gene lost 2 bases, with 11 bases spanning the gap. This CDR3 has 14 residues. CDR1 and CDR2 from the germline V gene are MNHEY and SVGAGI. Here the CDR3 DNA reads TGTGCCAGCAAAAGGGCTAGCAACACCGGGGAGCTGTTTTTT. This encodes CASKRASNTGELFF.

The rearrangement uses TRBV28 and TRBJ2-5; D is possibly TRBD1 (8 bases). The CDR3 consists of 13 residues. Germline assignment: CDR1 MDHEN and CDR2 SYDVKM. Deletions cut 6 bases from V and 5 bases from J, with 13 bases between. Here the CDR3 DNA reads TGTGCCAGCAGCGACAGGGGAGGGGAGACCCAGTACTTC. Amino acid sequence: CASSDRGGETQYF. The full variable domain, its missing parts supplied by reference TRBV28 and TRBJ2-5, is DVKVTQSSRYLVKRTGEKVFLECVQDMDHENMFWYRQDPGLGLRLIYFSYDVKMKEKGDIPEGYSVSREKKERFSLILESASTNQTSMYLCASSDRGGETQYFGPGTRLLVL.

This CDR3 is CASSWDRLKNIQYF. The CDR3 DNA sequence: TGTGCCAGTAGTTGGGACAGGCTAAAAAACATTCAGTACTTC. The chain joins TRBV19 to TRBJ2-4, with 8 positions matching TRBD1. Germline CDR1 and CDR2: LNHDA and SQIVND (reference sequence). The CDR3 is 14 residues long. The trim removed 5 bases at V and 4 bases at J, leaving 4 bases unmatched.

The genes are TRBV5-1 and TRBJ2-7; D might be TRBD1 (6 bases). There are 13 residues in the CDR3. Germline CDR1 reads SGHRS; CDR2 reads YFSETQ. The ends were cut back, 4 bases at V and 3 bases at J, with 11 bases in the middle. The CDR3 nucleotides are TGCGCCAGCAGCACCTCAGGGGACTACGAGCAGTACTTC. Translating gives CASSTSGDYEQYF.

The rearrangement uses TRBV10-3 and TRBJ2-2; 9 bases fit TRBD1. J gave up 5 bases and V 4 bases, and 8 bases lay outside the gene matches. This CDR3 contains 16 residues. Per germline, CDR1 ENHRY and CDR2 SYGVKD. The CDR3 nucleotides read TGTGCCATCAGTGTTACCGGGACAGGGTTGACCGGGGAGCTGTTTTTT. Protein sequence: CAISVTGTGLTGELFF.

V gene TRBV7-9 combines with J gene TRBJ1-2; D call uncertain. CDR1 SEHNR and CDR2 FQNEAQ come from the germline V gene (reference sequence). The CDR3 runs to 13 residues. V shed 1 base and J shed 8 bases, with 11 bases lying between them. The DNA of the CDR3 is TGTGCCAGCAGCTTAGAACAGAAAGAAGGCTACACCTTC. It yields the protein CASSLEQKEGYTF. Together with reference TRBV7-9 and TRBJ1-2, the CDR3 gives the full variable domain: DTGVSQNPRHKITKRGQNVTFRCDPISEHNRLYWYRQTLGQGPEFLTYFQNEAQLEKSRLLSDRFSAERPKGSFSTLEIQRTEQGDSAMYLCASSLEQKEGYTFGSGTRLTVV.

This chain joins TRBV14 and TRBJ1-1; possible D gene TRBD1, 5 bases. Trimming removed 3 bases at V and 1 base at J, with 9 bases between. This CDR3 has 14 residues. Germline V gene data show CDR1 as SGHDN and CDR2 as FVKESK. The DNA of the CDR3 is TGTGCCAGCAGCCACGGGGGGGGGAACACTGAAGCTTTCTTT. Its translation is CASSHGGGNTEAFF.

The chain joins TRBV7-6 to TRBJ2-2; 9 positions agree with TRBD1. Trimming took 4 bases from V and 6 from J; bases not matched to a gene: 3. CDR1 and CDR2 from the germline V gene are SGHVS and FNYEAQ. CDR3 length: 14 amino acids. CDR3 in DNA: TGTGCCAGCAGCTCGGGACAGGGCGCCGGGGAGCTGTTTTTT. Translation: CASSSGQGAGELFF.

In this sample, this clone turned up many times. The rearrangement uses TRBV5-4 and TRBJ2-1; 8 bases line up with TRBD2. V lost 4 bases to trimming and J lost 7 bases; unmatched junction nucleotides: 13. Germline CDR1 and CDR2: SGHNT and YYREEE (reference sequence). CDR3 length equals 16 residues. The CDR3 is CASSLFRTSSTNEQFF. CDR3 in DNA: TGTGCCAGCAGCCTCTTTAGGACTAGCAGTACGAATGAGCAGTTCTTC. Full variable domain (remainder filled in from reference TRBV5-4 and TRBJ2-1): ETGVTQSPTHLIKTRGQQVTLRCSSQSGHNTVSWYQQALGQGPQFIFQYYREEENGRGNFPPRFSGLQFPNYSSELNVNALELDDSALYLCASSLFRTSSTNEQFFGPGTRLTVL.

The chain couples TRBV7-2 to TRBJ2-1, with 7 bases matching TRBD2. The CDR3 runs to 14 residues. Germline-derived CDR1 and CDR2 are SGHTA and FQGNSA. V was clipped by 1 base and J by 7 bases; unmatched bases: 4. Here the CDR3 reads CASSLGLAANEQFF. In DNA, the CDR3 is TGTGCCAGCAGCTTAGGGCTAGCGGCAAATGAGCAGTTCTTC. The full variable domain, rest sourced from reference TRBV7-2 and TRBJ2-1, is GAGVSQSPSNKVTEKGKDVELRCDPISGHTALYWYRQSLGQGLEFLIYFQGNSAPDKSGLPSDRFSAERTGGSVSTLTIQRTQQEDSAVYLCASSLGLAANEQFFGPGTRLTVL.